This T cell receptor (beta chain) appears in the sequencing data of a study of cytomegalovirus exposure and HLA in healthy donors. Details on this clone: Its target is unknown.

V shed 4 bases, J shed 5 bases, and the junction held 11 bases outside the gene matches. The CDR3 is 15 amino acids. Germline V gene lookup returns CDR1 SQVTM and CDR2 ANQGSEA. Study-wide results and limits: Cytomegalovirus-associated status was assigned to about 170 TCR beta chains.

Amplification used 60 Vbeta primers and 13 Jbeta primers. Clones were sequenced by immunoSEQ multiplex PCR, and TCRdb holds only the in-frame ones, with some missing. This repertoire shows 90,000 to 140,000 clones, around 72% found once; its top ten account for about 6%. This receptor was obtained from a male donor in good health and CMV-seronegative. The sample taken for sequencing was PBMCs. The V call is TRBV29-1, the J call TRBJ2-5; 9 nucleotides agree with TRBD1. Here the CDR3 reads CSVVPGTGSTETQYF. CDR3 bases: TGCAGCGTTGTACCCGGGACAGGGTCAACCGAGACCCAGTACTTC.